Following are 10 T cell receptor beta chains from one sample sequenced in a study of blood T cells in healthy people across ages. PCR was performed a second time for about 7 to 11 cycles using a sample-barcoded 5' primer and a J-beta primer mix. TCRdb processed the 5' RACE reads anew with MiXCR; each CDR3 protein has one entry. The sample has roughly 570,000 distinct CDR3 sequences, approximately 30% seen once. Sequencing used blood. The receptors were gathered from a woman aged 65 to 85 in good health.

This rearrangement joins TRBV14 to TRBJ2-5; 9 bases are a match to TRBD2. Germline V gene lookup returns CDR1 SGHDN and CDR2 FVKESK. V shed 4 bases, J shed 5 bases, and the junction held 5 bases outside the gene matches. There are 14 residues in the CDR3. The CDR3 sequence: CASSRVAGVETQYF. CDR3 sequence (DNA): TGTGCCAGCAGCCGAGTAGCGGGGGTGGAGACCCAGTACTTC.

This clonotype occurred a few times. V and J are TRBV29-1 and TRBJ2-3; 9 nucleotides align to TRBD1. The V gene end was trimmed by 1 base and the J gene end by 4 bases; junction bases not matched to a gene: 9. Germline CDR1 and CDR2: SQVTM and ANQGSEA. This CDR3 is 16 amino acids long. The CDR3 spells CSVEGLGQGGADTQYF. Written as DNA, the CDR3 is TGCAGCGTTGAAGGGCTGGGACAGGGTGGTGCAGATACGCAGTATTTT.

The V and J genes are TRBV7-2 and TRBJ1-5; tentative D call: TRBD1 (6 bases). This CDR3 contains 18 residues. The germline CDR1 and CDR2 sequences are SGHTA and FQGNSA. V was cut by 3 bases and J by 0 bases, with 18 bases left in between. This chain's CDR3 is CASSLRGGPNYSNQPQHF. The CDR3 DNA reads TGTGCCAGCAGCTTGAGGGGGGGGCCCAATTATAGCAATCAGCCCCAGCATTTT.

V and J are TRBV5-1 and TRBJ2-5; 10 nucleotides match TRBD1. V shed 4 bases and J 3 bases; nucleotides not matched to a gene: 6. There are 15 residues in the CDR3. The V gene's germline CDR1 is SGHRS and CDR2 YFSETQ. The CDR3 DNA sequence: TGCGCCAGCAGCGGGACCGGGACAGGGGAAGAGACCCAGTACTTC. Encoded protein: CASSGTGTGEETQYF.

This clonotype was observed a handful of times. V usage is TRBV20-1 and J usage is TRBJ2-5; D ambiguous. The germline CDR1 and CDR2 sequences are DFQATT and SNEGSKA (reference sequence). The CDR3 runs 15 residues. V was cut by 3 bases and J by 0 bases, with 14 bases left in between. In nucleotides, the CDR3 is TGCAGTGCTAGTCCCTCTGGCCGGTACCAAGAGACCCAGTACTTC. Protein product: CSASPSGRYQETQYF.

This clonotype was counted between two and nine times. The chain has TRBV9 and TRBJ1-5, with TRBD1 identical over 7 bases. The CDR3 is 15 amino acids. V was pared by 0 bases and J by 5 bases, with 5 bases of the junction left unmatched. The germline gives CDR1 SGDLS, CDR2 YYNGEE. CDR3 sequence: CASSVGSTGDQPQHF. The CDR3 coding sequence is TGTGCCAGCAGCGTAGGCAGTACAGGGGATCAGCCCCAGCATTTT.

This clonotype was counted a few times. The chain joins TRBV12-3 or TRBV12-4 to TRBJ2-7; TRBD1 is a possible D gene (6 bases). The V gene lost 3 bases and the J gene lost 3 bases, with 21 bases spanning the gap. CDR3 length equals 17 residues. CDR3 DNA: TGTGCCAGCAGTTTGGTTCTGTGGGGGCAGGGCCACTACGAGCAGTACTTC. Its translation is CASSLVLWGQGHYEQYF.

In its sample, this clonotype was seen a few times. The chain is built from TRBV20-1 and TRBJ1-3, with D possibly TRBD1 on 6 matching bases. Germline-derived CDR1 and CDR2 are DFQATT and SNEGSKA (reference sequence). The CDR3 consists of 15 residues. The V and J ends lost 3 bases and 8 bases respectively, with 20 bases between them. In DNA, the CDR3 is TGCAGTGCTAGGGGTTTAGGGGGGCACGGAGACACCATATATTTT. Amino acids: CSARGLGGHGDTIYF.

This clonotype was found many times. V is TRBV11-3 and J is TRBJ1-1; D gene uncertain. Germline V gene data show CDR1 as SGHNT and CDR2 as YENEEA. This CDR3 has 12 amino acids. V lost 3 bases and J 2 bases, leaving 4 bases between the germline ends. CDR3 coding DNA: TGTGCCAGCAGCTTTGCCAACACTGAAGCTTTCTTT. Its translation: CASSFANTEAFF.

This clonotype was observed at least ten times. The gene calls are TRBV7-9 and TRBJ2-5, with D perhaps TRBD2 (5 bases). Between the trimmed V and J ends, which lost 4 bases and 1 base, there was a span of 7 bases. The V gene's germline CDR1 is SEHNR and CDR2 FQNEAQ (reference sequence). The CDR3 has 13 residues. This chain's CDR3 is CASSSDFQETQYF. CDR3 DNA sequence: TGTGCCAGCAGCTCGGACTTCCAAGAGACCCAGTACTTC.